The clone carrying this TCR beta chain was recorded once. Amplification used 60 Vbeta primers and 13 Jbeta primers. The assay was immunoSEQ multiplex PCR, and TCRdb's table has in-frame clones only and misses some. The data hold approximately 59,000 clones, with around four fifths observed a single time. V was pared by 10 bases and J by 6 bases, with 16 bases between. Germline CDR1 and CDR2: MGHDK and SYGVNS. CDR3 length: 13 amino acids. The record originates from a study of cytomegalovirus exposure and HLA in healthy donors. Across the study: HLA-typed donors were the source of some 85 million unique TCRs, which an early data release held. Most donors, just over 80% of 350 to 450 genotyped, fell in the Caucasian-associated ancestry cluster.

This chain links TRBV25-1 with TRBJ2-1, with D maybe TRBD2 (7 bases). Input material: PBMCs. The clonotype comes from a girl under 18 in good health and CMV-seropositive. DNA for the CDR3: TGTGCCACGGAGGGGGGGCAAAGCAATGAGCAGTTCTTC. Amino acid sequence: CATEGGQSNEQFF.